What follows is one T cell receptor beta chain and its context. Its antigen is unknown. This entry is derived from a study of CD8 T cells in Susac syndrome. Reverse transcription of roughly 0.5 to 1 ug RNA was carried out with random hexamers. Each CDR3 protein gets one entry after TCRdb re-called the immunoSEQ multiplex PCR reads with MiXCR. The sample records roughly 200,000 distinct CDR3 sequences, about 95% being singletons. Study-level results: The authors acknowledged that the study's TCR sequencing and HLA analysis involved relatively few individuals.

Germline V gives CDR1 MDHEN, CDR2 SYDVKM. V lost 6 bases and J 0 bases, leaving 12 bases between the germline ends. This CDR3 has 16 amino acids. TCR beta sequences were obtained from blood CD8+ and CD4+ T cells. CD8+ and CD4+ T cells were negatively isolated; TEMRA cells were FACS-enriched. The receptor was isolated from a human donor with Susac syndrome. The rearrangement links TRBV28 to TRBJ2-6; D is possibly TRBD1 or TRBD2 (5 bases each). What was sequenced was CD4+ T cells from PBMCs. CDR3 residues: CASSPPRGSGANVLTF. CDR3 in DNA: TGTGCCAGCAGCCCCCCGAGGGGCTCTGGGGCCAACGTCCTGACTTTC.